Below, one TCR beta chain is given with its context. TCRdb keeps only in-frame clones here, not all; method: immunoSEQ multiplex PCR. Of approximately 70,000 clones in the sample, 95% to 98% were seen once. The data originate from a study of technical replicates of blood from a few donors. From germline, CDR1 is GTSNPN and CDR2 SVGIG (reference sequence). CDR3 length: 11 amino acids. V lost 1 base to trimming and J lost 8 bases; unmatched junction nucleotides: 0. Source material: T cells isolated from PBMCs. The source is a human donor in good health. The chain carries TRBV30 and TRBJ1-2; TRBD1 matches at 8 bases. CDR3 in DNA: TGTGCCTGGAGTGCAGGGGGCGGCTACACCTTC. Protein product: CAWSAGGGYTF.